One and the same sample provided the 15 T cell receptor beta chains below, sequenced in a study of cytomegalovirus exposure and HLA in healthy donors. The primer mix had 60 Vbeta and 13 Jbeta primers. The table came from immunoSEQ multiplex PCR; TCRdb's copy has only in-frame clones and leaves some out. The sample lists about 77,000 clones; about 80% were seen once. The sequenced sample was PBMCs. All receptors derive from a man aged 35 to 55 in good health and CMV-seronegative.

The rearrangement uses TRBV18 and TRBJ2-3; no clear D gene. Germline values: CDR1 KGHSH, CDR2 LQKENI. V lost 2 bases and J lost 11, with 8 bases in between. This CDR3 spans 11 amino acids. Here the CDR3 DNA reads TGTGCCAGCTCACCAACGTACGGGCAGTATTTT. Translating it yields CASSPTYGQYF.

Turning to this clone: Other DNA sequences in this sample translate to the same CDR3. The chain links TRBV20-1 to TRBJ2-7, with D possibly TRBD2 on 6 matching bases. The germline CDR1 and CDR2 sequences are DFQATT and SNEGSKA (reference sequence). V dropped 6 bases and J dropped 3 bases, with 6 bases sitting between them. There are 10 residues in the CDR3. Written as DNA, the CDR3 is TGCAGTGCCGGGGGCTACGAGCAGTACTTC. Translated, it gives CSAGGYEQYF.

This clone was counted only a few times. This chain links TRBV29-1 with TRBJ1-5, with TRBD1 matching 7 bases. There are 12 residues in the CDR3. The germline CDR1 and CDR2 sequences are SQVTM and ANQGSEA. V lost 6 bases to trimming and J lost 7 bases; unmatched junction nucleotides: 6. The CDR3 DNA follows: TGCAGCGTCCGGTCAGGGGGGCAGCCCCAGCATTTT. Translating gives CSVRSGGQPQHF.

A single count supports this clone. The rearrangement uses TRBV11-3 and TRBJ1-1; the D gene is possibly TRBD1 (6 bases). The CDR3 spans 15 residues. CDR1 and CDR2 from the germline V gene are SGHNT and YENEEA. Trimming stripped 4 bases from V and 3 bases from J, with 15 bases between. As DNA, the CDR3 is TGTGCCAGCAGCTCACAGGGATCTGAGTACACTGAAGCTTTCTTT. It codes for CASSSQGSEYTEAFF.

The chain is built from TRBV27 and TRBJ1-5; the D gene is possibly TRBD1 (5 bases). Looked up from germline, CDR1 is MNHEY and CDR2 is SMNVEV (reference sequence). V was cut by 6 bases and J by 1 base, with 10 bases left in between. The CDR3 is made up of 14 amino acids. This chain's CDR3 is CASSFAGSNQPQHF. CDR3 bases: TGTGCCAGCAGCTTTGCAGGGAGCAATCAGCCCCAGCATTTT.

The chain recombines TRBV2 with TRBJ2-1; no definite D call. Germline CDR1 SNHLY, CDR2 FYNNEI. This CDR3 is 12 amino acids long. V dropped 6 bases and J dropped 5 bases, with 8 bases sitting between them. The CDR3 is CASRVANNEQFF. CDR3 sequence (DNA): TGTGCCAGCAGAGTGGCAAACAATGAGCAGTTCTTC.

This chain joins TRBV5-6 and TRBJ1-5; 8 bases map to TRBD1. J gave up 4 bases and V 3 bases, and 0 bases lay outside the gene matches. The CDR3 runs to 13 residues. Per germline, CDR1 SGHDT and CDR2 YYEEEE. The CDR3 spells CASSWTGNQPQHF. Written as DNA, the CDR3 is TGTGCCAGCAGCTGGACAGGGAATCAGCCCCAGCATTTT. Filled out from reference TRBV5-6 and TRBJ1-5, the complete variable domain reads DAGVTQSPTHLIKTRGQQVTLRCSPKSGHDTVSWYQQALGQGPQFIFQYYEEEERQRGNFPDRFSGHQFPNYSSELNVNALLLGDSALYLCASSWTGNQPQHFGDGTRLSIL.

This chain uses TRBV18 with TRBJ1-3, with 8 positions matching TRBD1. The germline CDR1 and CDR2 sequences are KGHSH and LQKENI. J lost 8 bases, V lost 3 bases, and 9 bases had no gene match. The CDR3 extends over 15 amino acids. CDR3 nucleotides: TGTGCCAGCTCACCCGCAGGGGGCGAAGGTCACACCATATATTTT. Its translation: CASSPAGGEGHTIYF.

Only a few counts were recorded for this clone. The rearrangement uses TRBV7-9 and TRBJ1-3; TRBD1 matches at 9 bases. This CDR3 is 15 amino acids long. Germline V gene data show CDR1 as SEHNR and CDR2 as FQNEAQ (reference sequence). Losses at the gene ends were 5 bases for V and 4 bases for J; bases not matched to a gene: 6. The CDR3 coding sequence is TGTGCCAGCAGCCAACCGACAGGGGGGGGAAACACCATATATTTT. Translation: CASSQPTGGGNTIYF.

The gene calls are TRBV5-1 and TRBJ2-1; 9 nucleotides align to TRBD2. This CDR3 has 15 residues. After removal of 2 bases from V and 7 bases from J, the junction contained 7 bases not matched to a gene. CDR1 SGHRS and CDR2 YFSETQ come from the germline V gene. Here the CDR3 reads CASSFAGGPSNEQFF. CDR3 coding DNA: TGCGCCAGCAGCTTCGCGGGGGGGCCTTCAAATGAGCAGTTCTTC.

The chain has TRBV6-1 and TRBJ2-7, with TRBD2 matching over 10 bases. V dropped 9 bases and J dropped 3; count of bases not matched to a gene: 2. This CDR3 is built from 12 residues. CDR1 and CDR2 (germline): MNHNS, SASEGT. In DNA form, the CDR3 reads TGTGCCAGTAGACTAGCGGGCTACGAGCAGTACTTC. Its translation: CASRLAGYEQYF.

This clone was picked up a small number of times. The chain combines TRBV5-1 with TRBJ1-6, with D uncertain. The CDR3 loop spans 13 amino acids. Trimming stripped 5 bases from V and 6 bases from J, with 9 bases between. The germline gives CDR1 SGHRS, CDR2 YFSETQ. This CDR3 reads CASRGVVNSPLHF. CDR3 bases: TGCGCCAGCAGAGGAGTCGTTAATTCACCCCTCCACTTT.

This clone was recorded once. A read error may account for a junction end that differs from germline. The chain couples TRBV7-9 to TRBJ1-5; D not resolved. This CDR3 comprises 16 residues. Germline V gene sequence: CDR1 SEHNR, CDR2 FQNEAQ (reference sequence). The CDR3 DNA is TGTTCCAGCAGCTTAGTCCATGATCTCTGGCCCCAGCCCCAGCATTTT. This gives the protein CSSSLVHDLWPQPQHF.

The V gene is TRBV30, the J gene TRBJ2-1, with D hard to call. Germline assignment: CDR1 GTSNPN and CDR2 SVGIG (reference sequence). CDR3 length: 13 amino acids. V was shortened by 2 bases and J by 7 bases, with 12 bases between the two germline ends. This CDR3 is CAWSLLRTNEQFF. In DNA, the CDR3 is TGTGCCTGGAGTTTGCTGAGAACTAATGAGCAGTTCTTC.

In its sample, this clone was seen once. The DNA for the CDR3 is TGTGCCAGCGGGTCGACAGGGGAAGAGACCCAGTACTTC. Amino acid sequence: CASGSTGEETQYF. This chain uses TRBV7-3 with TRBJ2-5; 8 bases match TRBD1. J was trimmed by 3 bases and V by 8 bases; bases with no gene match: 5. The germline V gene has CDR1 SGHTA and CDR2 FQGTGA. The CDR3 is 13 residues long. Using reference TRBV7-3 and TRBJ2-5 for the parts outside the CDR3, the full variable domain is GAGVSQTPSNKVTEKGKYVELRCDPISGHTALYWYRQSLGQGPEFLIYFQGTGAADDSGLPNDRFFAVRPEGSVSTLKIQRTERGDSAVYLCASGSTGEETQYFGPGTRLLVL.